The present T cell receptor (beta chain) was sequenced within a study of blood T cell repertoires in COVID-19 (dated by TCRdb to between 2020 and 2021). With regard to the full study: Collaborator samples came from the United States, Italy and Spain and covered acute and convalescent phases of COVID-19. The dataset comprised deeply sampled blood TCRbeta repertoires from subjects exposed to, actively infected with, or recovered from COVID-19. The prospective study material was composed of cDNA or gDNA derived from T cells, B-cell-depleted T cells, or PBMCs. Where HLA class I and class II types were available, the types were taken from metadata supplied by the sample provider, not from assay-based typing. The samples were drawn from two sources: the first 160 participants of the ongoing ImmuneRACE study, and fewer than 1,500 subjects contributed by 6 global collaborators. A de-identified subject ID, COVID-19 status, age in years and sex were almost always included in the sample metadata. The repertoires were made available in a free public database intended to serve as a resource for research on the immune response to SARS-CoV-2.

Taken from cysteine to phenylalanine, the CDR3 has 18 residues. Left in the record is the CDR3 DNA by itself, 54 bases read in frame from the first base. V ends up 1 base short and J 8 bases short, with an unmatched junction base count of 17. The germline V gene yields SGHTA for CDR1 and FQGNSA for CDR2. The collaborating institutions used their own protocols to collect whole blood in K2EDTA tubes. For TCRbeta analysis, collaborators shipped samples as frozen whole blood, isolated PBMCs, or DNA extracted from either of those sample types. The study at large found these results: How much clinical and demographic metadata was included differed by source and by participant, and the metadata was provided uncurated.

With regard to this clone: Its antigen is unknown. Within one base of it there is no much larger clone, and no base qualities were kept.

TCRbeta CDR3 regions were amplified from genomic DNA by means of the immunoSEQ Assay, a bias-controlled multiplex PCR. The paper's processing steps were these. The number of nucleated cells in each sample was estimated from the amplification of reference gene primers within the assay. To quantify the absolute abundance of each unique TCRbeta CDR3 rearrangement, sequence reads were collapsed and filtered. For each sample, productive Simpson clonality was calculated as the square root of Simpson's diversity index over productive rearrangements. TCRdb limited this immuneACCESS table to in-frame rearrangements with V and J called. A share of clones is missing; checked studies link under half to unresolved V genes, and the rest is unexplained. D and trimming were read from the DNA, whereas the V and J calls and clone size are those reported in that table. The sample table shows tens of thousands of clones, and 83% are seen once. In total, the top ten clones hold 25% of the sample.

The rearrangement combines TRBV7-2 with TRBJ2-1; 7 middle bases align to TRBD2. The receptor was derived from a man between 65 and 85 years old with active COVID-19. The source material was peripheral blood. The DNA reads TGTGCCAGCAGCTTAGTCCGAGTAAGCGGGATAAAAGACGATGAGCAGTTCTTC. Its translation reads: CASSLVRVSGIKDDEQFF.